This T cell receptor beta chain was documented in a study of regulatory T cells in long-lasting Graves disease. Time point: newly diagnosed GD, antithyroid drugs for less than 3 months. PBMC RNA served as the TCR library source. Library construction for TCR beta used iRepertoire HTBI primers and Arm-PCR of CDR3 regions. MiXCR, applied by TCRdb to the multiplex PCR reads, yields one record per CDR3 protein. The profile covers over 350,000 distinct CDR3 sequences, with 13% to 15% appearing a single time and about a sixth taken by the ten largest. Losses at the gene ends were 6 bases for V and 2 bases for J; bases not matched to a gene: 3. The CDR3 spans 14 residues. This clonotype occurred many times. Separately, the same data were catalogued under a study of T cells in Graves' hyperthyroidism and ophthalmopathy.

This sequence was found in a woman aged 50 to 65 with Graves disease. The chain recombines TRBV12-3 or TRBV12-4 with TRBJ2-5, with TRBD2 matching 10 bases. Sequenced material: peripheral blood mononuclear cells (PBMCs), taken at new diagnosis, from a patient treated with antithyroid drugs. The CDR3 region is CASRGTSEQETQYF. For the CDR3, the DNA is TGTGCCAGCAGGGGGACTAGCGAGCAAGAGACCCAGTACTTC.